This is a list of T cell receptor beta chains from one sample in a study of cytomegalovirus exposure and HLA in healthy donors. Assay used: immunoSEQ multiplex PCR; TCRdb lists only in-frame clones, some missing. The sample lists 45,000 to 60,000 clones; roughly 73% were seen once. The sequencing input was PBMCs. The receptors were sampled from a man younger than 35 in good health and CMV-seronegative. Each CDR3 is given with its conserved first and last residue. Each record gives: V gene, D gene, J gene, clone size, CDR3 protein, CDR3 DNA. A D gene is named only where the DNA matches it firmly. Size is stated for part of the rows, as once, few or many counts, or as a class when the clone is expanded.

>TRBV5-1|TRBD2|TRBJ2-5|few
CASSLETSGRGETQYF
TGCGCCAGCAGCTTGGAGACTAGCGGGAGGGGAGAGACCCAGTACTTC
>TRBV30|.|TRBJ2-7|few
CAADTNSYEQYF
TGTGCCGCGGACACCAACTCCTACGAGCAGTACTTC
>TRBV19|TRBD1|TRBJ1-2|.
CASTPDRVGYGYTF
TGTGCCAGTACCCCTGACAGGGTTGGCTATGGCTACACCTTC
>TRBV6-1|TRBD1|TRBJ2-5|.
CASSGGTGGAGETQYF
TGTGCCAGCAGTGGGGGGACAGGGGGCGCCGGAGAGACCCAGTACTTC
>TRBV4-1|TRBD2|TRBJ2-1|.
CASSQVLGLAGGNEQFF
TGCGCCAGCAGCCAAGTCCTTGGGCTAGCGGGTGGCAATGAGCAGTTCTTC
>TRBV6-5|TRBD1|TRBJ1-5|.
CASGDSQNQPQHF
TGTGCCAGCGGGGACAGCCAAAATCAGCCCCAGCATTTT
>TRBV18|.|TRBJ2-1|once
CASSPRSQGYYNEQFF
TGTGCCAGCTCACCACGATCCCAGGGGTACTACAATGAGCAGTTCTTC
>TRBV28|.|TRBJ2-2|.
CASKSENRQITGELFF
TGTGCCAGCAAGTCAGAAAACAGACAAATCACCGGGGAGCTGTTTTTT
>TRBV4-2|TRBD2|TRBJ2-7|few
CASSQDRGGSGVYEQYF
TGTGCCAGCAGCCAAGATCGGGGAGGGAGCGGTGTCTACGAGCAGTACTTC
>TRBV19|TRBD1|TRBJ2-7|.
CASGQGRHEQYF
TGTGCCAGTGGACAGGGGCGACACGAGCAGTACTTC
>TRBV4-1|.|TRBJ2-7|.
CASSQDLGSGDISYEQYF
TGCGCCAGCAGCCAAGATCTTGGGTCCGGCGACATCTCCTACGAGCAGTACTTC
>TRBV6-5|.|TRBJ1-6|.
CASTFDWQNSPLHF
TGTGCCAGCACCTTCGACTGGCAAAATTCACCCCTCCACTTT
>TRBV27|TRBD1|TRBJ2-7|.
CASTPDRAYPYEQYF
TGTGCCAGCACTCCGGACAGGGCTTACCCCTACGAGCAGTACTTC
>TRBV19|TRBD1|TRBJ2-4|.
CASSMQTGTGLEGKNIQYF
TGTGCCAGTAGTATGCAGACCGGGACAGGGTTAGAAGGCAAAAACATTCAGTACTTC
>TRBV4-3|TRBD2|TRBJ2-1|.
CASSHSGTTDNEQFF
TGCGCCAGCAGCCACTCAGGGACTACCGACAATGAGCAGTTCTTC
>TRBV14|TRBD1|TRBJ1-2|few
CASSLKGAVIGYTF
TGTGCCAGCAGCCTTAAGGGGGCTGTTATTGGCTACACCTTC
>TRBV28|.|TRBJ2-1|.
CASSFILANEQFF
TGTGCCAGCAGTTTCATTCTGGCCAATGAGCAGTTCTTC
>TRBV7-6|.|TRBJ2-2|once
CASSSLRTSSNTGELFF
TGTGCCAGCAGCTCATTGCGAACTAGCTCGAACACCGGGGAGCTGTTTTTT
>TRBV2|.|TRBJ2-7|.
CASREYEQYF
TGTGCCAGCAGAGAGTACGAGCAGTACTTC
>TRBV2|TRBD2|TRBJ2-3|.
CASSEFVLAGVTDTQYF
TGTGCCAGCAGTGAGTTCGTACTAGCGGGAGTGACAGATACGCAGTATTTT
>TRBV4-1|TRBD1|TRBJ1-5|.
CASSQGPRDRAGQPQHF
TGCGCCAGCAGCCAAGGGCCCCGGGACAGGGCTGGCCAGCCCCAGCATTTT
>TRBV6-5|.|TRBJ1-4|.
CASSYRGSGEKLFF
TGTGCCAGCAGTTACAGGGGGAGTGGTGAAAAACTGTTTTTT
>TRBV4-1|TRBD1|TRBJ2-7|.
CASSQLGTASYEQYF
TGCGCCAGCAGCCAACTCGGGACAGCCTCCTACGAGCAGTACTTC
>TRBV28|.|TRBJ1-2|.
CASTLLAGAQGGYTF
TGTGCCAGCACCCTTCTGGCGGGGGCGCAGGGTGGCTACACCTTC
>TRBV11-2|.|TRBJ2-2|.
CASSFPANTGELFF
TGTGCCAGCAGCTTCCCAGCGAACACCGGGGAGCTGTTTTTT
>TRBV2|.|TRBJ2-1|.
CASSRDYEQFF
TGTGCCAGCAGTCGCGATTATGAGCAGTTCTTC
>TRBV6-6|.|TRBJ1-2|.
CASSYTEGGYTF
TGTGCCAGCAGTTACACAGAAGGTGGCTACACCTTC
>TRBV2|TRBD2|TRBJ2-7|.
CASSVGLAAYEQYF
TGTGCCAGCAGTGTGGGACTAGCAGCCTACGAGCAGTACTTC
>TRBV5-4|.|TRBJ2-7|.
CASSLAGVAEQYF
TGTGCCAGCAGCTTGGCGGGAGTTGCCGAGCAGTACTTC
>TRBV5-4|TRBD1|TRBJ2-1|.
CASSLPPGQEIFPYNEQFF
TGTGCCAGCAGCTTACCTCCGGGACAGGAGATTTTTCCCTACAATGAGCAGTTCTTC
>TRBV6-1|TRBD2|TRBJ2-7|.
CASSDPRGAGGREQYF
TGTGCCAGCAGTGACCCCCGTGGGGCGGGAGGTCGGGAGCAGTACTTC
>TRBV5-4|.|TRBJ2-2|.
CASSLSGLAVNTGELFF
TGTGCCAGCAGCTTGTCTGGGTTAGCGGTAAACACCGGGGAGCTGTTTTTT
>TRBV29-1|.|TRBJ1-1|.
CSVEDIQSPEAFF
TGCAGCGTTGAAGACATACAGAGTCCTGAAGCTTTCTTT
>TRBV6-5|TRBD1|TRBJ2-1|.
CASSYSGTGMHEQFF
TGTGCCAGCAGTTACTCTGGGACAGGGATGCATGAGCAGTTCTTC
>TRBV6-1|.|TRBJ2-3|few
CASSSGGWADTQYF
TGTGCCAGCAGCTCCGGCGGCTGGGCAGATACGCAGTATTTT
>TRBV5-4|TRBD1|TRBJ2-7|.
CASSWVTPGQGIYEQYF
TGTGCCAGCAGCTGGGTAACCCCGGGACAGGGTATCTACGAGCAGTACTTC
>TRBV21-1|.|TRBJ2-5|.
CAGNLPSQGAQETQYF
TGTGCCGGCAACCTACCCTCACAGGGGGCTCAAGAGACCCAGTACTTC